This record covers a single T cell receptor beta chain. This specimen comes from a study of T cells after yellow fever vaccination. The CDR3 has 19 residues. Germline CDR1 reads SGHNT; CDR2 reads YYREEE (reference sequence). The J segment lost 0 bases and the V segment lost 4 bases, leaving 13 bases of the junction unmatched. TCR cDNA was made by 5'RACE template switching, adding a universal primer site and UMIs. TCRdb recomputed calls from the 5' RACE reads with MiXCR, one row per CDR3 protein. This table has hundreds of thousands of distinct CDR3 sequences, around 10% appearing once. V gene TRBV5-4 combines with J gene TRBJ2-1; 10 bases align to TRBD2. The sequence was obtained from a young man who received the YFV17D yellow fever vaccine. Sample: PBMCs, taken on the day of the first yellow fever vaccination. The CDR3 bases are TGTGCCAGCAGCCTGGGGGCTAGCGGGGGCCCTAGCTCCTACAATGAGCAGTTCTTC. As protein: CASSLGASGGPSSYNEQFF.